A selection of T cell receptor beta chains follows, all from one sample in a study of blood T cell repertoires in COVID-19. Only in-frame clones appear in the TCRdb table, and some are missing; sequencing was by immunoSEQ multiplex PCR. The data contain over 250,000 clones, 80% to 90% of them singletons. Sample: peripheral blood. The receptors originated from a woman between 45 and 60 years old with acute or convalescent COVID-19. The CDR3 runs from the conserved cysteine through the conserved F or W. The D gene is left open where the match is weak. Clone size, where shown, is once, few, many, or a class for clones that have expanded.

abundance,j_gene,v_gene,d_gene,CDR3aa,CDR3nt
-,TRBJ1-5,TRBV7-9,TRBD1,CASSLGLDRGLWQPQHF,TGTGCCAGCAGCTTAGGGCTTGACAGGGGGCTTTGGCAGCCCCAGCATTTT
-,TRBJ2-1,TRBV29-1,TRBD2,CSVVLAGGHWVYNEQFF,TGCAGCGTTGTGCTAGCGGGAGGGCATTGGGTCTACAATGAGCAGTTCTTC
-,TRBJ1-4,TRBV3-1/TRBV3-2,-,CASSWGAFATNEKLFF,TGTGCCAGCAGCTGGGGCGCCTTTGCAACTAATGAAAAACTGTTTTTT
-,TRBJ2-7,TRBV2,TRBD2,CASSDRGLAGVKEQYF,TGTGCCAGCAGTGACAGGGGACTAGCGGGAGTGAAGGAGCAGTACTTC
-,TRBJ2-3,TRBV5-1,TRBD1,CASSLSRQGGTDTQYF,TGCGCCAGCAGCTTGTCGAGGCAGGGGGGCACAGATACGCAGTATTTT
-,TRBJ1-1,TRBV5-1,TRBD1,CASSLGTGHGGTEAFF,TGCGCCAGCAGCTTAGGGACAGGGCACGGAGGCACTGAAGCTTTCTTT
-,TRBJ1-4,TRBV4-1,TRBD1,CASSPFQGAGEKLFF,TGCGCCAGCAGCCCTTTTCAGGGGGCTGGTGAAAAACTGTTTTTT
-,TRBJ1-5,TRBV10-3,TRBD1,CAISEDRGHQPQHF,TGTGCCATCAGTGAGGACAGGGGGCATCAGCCCCAGCATTTT
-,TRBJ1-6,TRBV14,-,CASSPSPQGLATLHF,TGTGCCAGCAGCCCGTCCCCTCAGGGGCTAGCAACCCTCCACTTT
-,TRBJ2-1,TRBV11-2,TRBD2,CASSLEGSGKYNEQFF,TGTGCCAGCAGCTTAGAGGGGAGCGGGAAGTACAATGAGCAGTTCTTC
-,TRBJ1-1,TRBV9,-,CASSVGQGSVTEAFF,TGTGCCAGCAGCGTAGGGCAGGGAAGTGTCACTGAAGCTTTCTTT
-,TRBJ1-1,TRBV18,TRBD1,CASSPLDRTTEAFF,TGTGCCAGCTCACCACTGGACAGGACGACTGAAGCTTTCTTT
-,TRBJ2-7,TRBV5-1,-,CASSFGGNSSYEQYF,TGCGCCAGCAGCTTCGGAGGCAATAGCTCCTACGAGCAGTACTTC
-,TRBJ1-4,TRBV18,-,CASSPNRATNEKLFF,TGTGCCAGCTCACCGAACCGGGCAACTAATGAAAAACTGTTTTTT
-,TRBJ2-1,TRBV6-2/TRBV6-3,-,CASSYLRGSSYNEQFF,TGTGCCAGCAGTTACTTAAGGGGTAGCTCCTACAATGAGCAGTTCTTC
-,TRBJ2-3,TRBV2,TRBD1,CASEGTGQGADTQYF,TGTGCCAGCGAGGGAACGGGACAGGGCGCAGATACGCAGTATTTT
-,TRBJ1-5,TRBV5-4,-,CASSRTPGGNQPQHF,TGTGCCAGCAGCCGGACACCCGGCGGTAATCAGCCCCAGCATTTT
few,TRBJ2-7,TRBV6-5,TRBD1,CASSYSGQGLTYEQYF,TGTGCCAGCAGTTACTCCGGACAGGGATTGACCTACGAGCAGTACTTC
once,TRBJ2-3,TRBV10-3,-,CAISEQGRPDTQYF,TGTGCCATCAGTGAGCAGGGGCGCCCAGATACGCAGTATTTT
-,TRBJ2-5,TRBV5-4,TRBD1,CASSNPGQGRETQYF,TGTGCCAGCAGCAACCCAGGACAGGGAAGGGAGACCCAGTACTTC
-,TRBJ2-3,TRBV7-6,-,CASKTPSTDTQYF,TGTGCCAGCAAAACACCGAGCACAGATACGCAGTATTTT
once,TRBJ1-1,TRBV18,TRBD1,CASSLRDREAEAFF,TGTGCCAGCTCACTCCGGGACAGGGAGGCAGAAGCTTTCTTT
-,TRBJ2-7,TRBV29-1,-,CSGRDTRSYEQYF,TGCAGCGGCCGGGACACCCGCTCCTACGAGCAGTACTTC
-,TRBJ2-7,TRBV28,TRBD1,CASSFRDRGWEQYF,TGTGCCAGCAGTTTCAGGGACAGGGGGTGGGAGCAGTACTTC
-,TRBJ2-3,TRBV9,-,CASSGHRPTDTQYF,TGTGCCAGCAGCGGGCACAGACCCACAGATACGCAGTATTTT
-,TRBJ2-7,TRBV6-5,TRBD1,CASSRQGTTYEQYF,TGTGCCAGCAGCCGACAGGGGACAACCTACGAGCAGTACTTC
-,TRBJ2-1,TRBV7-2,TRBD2,CASSLGLTSGRPYNEQFF,TGTGCCAGCAGCTTAGGGCTTACTAGCGGGAGACCGTACAATGAGCAGTTCTTC
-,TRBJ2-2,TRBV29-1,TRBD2,CSAGTSGVFTGELFF,TGCAGCGCTGGGACTAGCGGGGTTTTCACCGGGGAGCTGTTTTTT
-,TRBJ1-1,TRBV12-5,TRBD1,CASGFWTGGQMNTEAFF,TGTGCTAGTGGCTTTTGGACAGGGGGTCAGATGAACACTGAAGCTTTCTTT
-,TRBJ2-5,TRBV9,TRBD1,CASSATGAETQYF,TGTGCCAGCAGCGCGACAGGGGCAGAGACCCAGTACTTC
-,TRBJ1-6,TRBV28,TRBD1,CASSLTRTGNSPLHF,TGTGCCAGCAGTTTGACGCGGACAGGGAATTCACCCCTCCACTTT
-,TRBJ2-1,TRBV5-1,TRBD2,CASSSQLAGGFNEQFF,TGCGCCAGCAGCAGCCAACTAGCGGGAGGCTTCAATGAGCAGTTCTTC
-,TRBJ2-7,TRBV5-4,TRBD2,CASSLTSGKKDYEQYF,TGTGCCAGCAGCTTGACTAGCGGAAAAAAGGACTACGAGCAGTACTTC
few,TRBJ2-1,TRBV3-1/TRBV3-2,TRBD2,CASSRLAGEPYNEQFF,TGTGCCAGCAGCCGCCTAGCGGGGGAACCGTACAATGAGCAGTTCTTC
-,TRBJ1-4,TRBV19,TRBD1,CASKLGTVNEKLFF,TGTGCCAGTAAGCTCGGGACAGTTAATGAAAAACTGTTTTTT
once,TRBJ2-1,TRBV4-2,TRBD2,CASSRTGTSGRGALNNEQFF,TGTGCCAGCAGCCGCACCGGGACTAGCGGGAGGGGGGCCCTGAACAATGAGCAGTTCTTC
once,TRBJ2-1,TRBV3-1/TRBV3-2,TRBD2,CASSPGLADYNEQFF,TGTGCCAGCAGCCCGGGTCTAGCGGACTACAATGAGCAGTTCTTC
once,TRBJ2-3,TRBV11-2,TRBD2,CASSLDLAGGPGTDTQYF,TGTGCCAGCAGCTTAGATCTAGCGGGAGGGCCGGGAACAGATACGCAGTATTTT
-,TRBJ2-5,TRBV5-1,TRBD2,CASSPRTSGGAETQYF,TGCGCCAGCAGCCCCAGGACTAGCGGGGGGGCGGAGACCCAGTACTTC
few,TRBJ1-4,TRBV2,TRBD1,CASLGTGEEKLFF,TGTGCCAGCCTTGGGACAGGGGAGGAAAAACTGTTTTTT
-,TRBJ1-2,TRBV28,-,CASRNRIDYGYTF,TGTGCCAGCAGAAACAGAATCGACTATGGCTACACCTTC
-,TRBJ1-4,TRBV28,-,CAAKSPGVEKLFF,TGTGCCGCCAAATCGCCAGGGGTTGAAAAACTGTTTTTT
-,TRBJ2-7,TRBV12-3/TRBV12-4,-,CASSFGGYEQYF,TGTGCCAGCAGTTTTGGAGGGTACGAGCAGTACTTC
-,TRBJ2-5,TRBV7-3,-,CASSSGLQETQYF,TGTGCCAGCAGCTCAGGGCTCCAAGAGACCCAGTACTTC
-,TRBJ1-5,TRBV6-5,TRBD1,CASRSGTGHQPQHF,TGTGCCAGCAGATCCGGGACAGGGCATCAGCCCCAGCATTTT
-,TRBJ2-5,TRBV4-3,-,CASSQDAGVEETQYF,TGCGCCAGCAGCCAAGACGCAGGGGTAGAAGAGACCCAGTACTTC
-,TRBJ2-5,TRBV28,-,CASSEPGQRRETQYF,TGTGCCAGCAGTGAACCGGGCCAGAGGAGGGAGACCCAGTACTTC
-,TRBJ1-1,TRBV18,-,CASSQDPNTEAFF,TGTGCCAGCTCGCAGGATCCAAACACTGAAGCTTTCTTT
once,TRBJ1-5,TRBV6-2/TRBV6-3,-,CASSYGWGRGNQPQHF,TGTGCCAGCAGTTACGGCTGGGGGCGAGGCAATCAGCCCCAGCATTTT
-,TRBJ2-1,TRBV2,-,CASRGLGDEQFF,TGTGCCAGCCGGGGACTCGGGGATGAGCAGTTCTTC
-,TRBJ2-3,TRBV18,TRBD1,CASSPPVDRVEDTQYF,TGTGCCAGCTCACCACCGGTGGACAGGGTAGAGGATACGCAGTATTTT
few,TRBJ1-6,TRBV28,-,CASSPGSGNSPLHF,TGTGCCAGCAGTCCGGGGAGCGGTAATTCACCCCTCCACTTT
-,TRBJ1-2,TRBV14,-,CASSQGQFYGYTF,TGTGCCAGCAGCCAAGGCCAGTTCTATGGCTACACCTTC
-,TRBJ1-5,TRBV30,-,CAWRQVKGQPQHF,TGTGCCTGGAGACAGGTAAAAGGGCAGCCCCAGCATTTT
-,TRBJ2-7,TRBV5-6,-,CASSLGAQSGEQYF,TGTGCCAGCAGCTTGGGGGCCCAATCAGGGGAGCAGTACTTC
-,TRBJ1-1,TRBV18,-,CASSPLGLPPATEAFF,TGTGCCAGCTCACCGCTGGGACTACCCCCGGCCACTGAAGCTTTCTTT
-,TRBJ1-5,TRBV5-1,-,CARNRLHSNQPQHF,TGCGCCAGAAACCGACTCCATAGCAATCAGCCCCAGCATTTT
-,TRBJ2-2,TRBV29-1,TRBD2,CSVISGATGELFF,TGCAGCGTTATTAGCGGGGCGACCGGGGAGCTGTTTTTT
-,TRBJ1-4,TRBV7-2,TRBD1,CASSPGDRGWGDEKLFF,TGTGCCAGCAGCCCCGGGGACAGGGGTTGGGGTGATGAAAAACTGTTTTTT
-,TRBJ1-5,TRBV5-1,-,CASSPEVRGQPQHF,TGCGCCAGCAGCCCCGAGGTCAGGGGTCAGCCCCAGCATTTT